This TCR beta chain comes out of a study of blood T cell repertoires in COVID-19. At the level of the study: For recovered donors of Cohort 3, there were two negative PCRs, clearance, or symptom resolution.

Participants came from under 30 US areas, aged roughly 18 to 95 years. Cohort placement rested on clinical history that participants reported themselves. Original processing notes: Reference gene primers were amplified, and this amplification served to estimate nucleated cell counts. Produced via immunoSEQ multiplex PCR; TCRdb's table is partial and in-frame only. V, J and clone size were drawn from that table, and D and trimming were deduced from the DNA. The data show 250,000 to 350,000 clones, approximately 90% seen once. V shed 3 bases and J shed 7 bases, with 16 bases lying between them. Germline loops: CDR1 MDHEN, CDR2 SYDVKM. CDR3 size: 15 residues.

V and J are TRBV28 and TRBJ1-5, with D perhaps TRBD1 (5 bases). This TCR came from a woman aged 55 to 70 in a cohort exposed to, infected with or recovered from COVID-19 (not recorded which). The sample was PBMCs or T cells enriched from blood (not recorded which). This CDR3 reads CASSFSRERGQPQHF. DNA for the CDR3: TGTGCCAGCAGTTTCTCCAGGGAAAGGGGACAGCCCCAGCATTTT.